This T cell receptor beta chain was identified during a study of blood T cell repertoires in COVID-19. The overall study: Spain, Italy and the United States supplied samples that represented acute and convalescent COVID-19.

The CDR3 loop spans 15 amino acids. Per the germline V gene, CDR1 is LNHDA and CDR2 is SQIVND (reference sequence). V was clipped by 1 base and J by 2 bases, with 9 bases between them. A word on this clone: In the same sample, other DNA sequences code for this CDR3.

As handled by the study authors: Using reference gene primer amplification, nucleated cell counts were estimated. Produced via immunoSEQ multiplex PCR; TCRdb's table is partial and in-frame only. V and J calls plus clone size are reproduced from that table; the DNA served to infer D and trimming. The data contain about 310,000 clones, around 84% of them singletons. The origin of this receptor is a man in his 70s with acute or convalescent COVID-19. Sequencing was done on a sample of peripheral blood. The rearrangement uses TRBV19 and TRBJ1-5; TRBD1 is a possible D gene (6 bases). The CDR3 loop is CASSIVGGGNQPQHF. In DNA, the CDR3 is TGTGCCAGTAGTATAGTAGGGGGTGGCAATCAGCCCCAGCATTTT.